Listed below are T cell receptor beta chains from one sample, sequenced in a study of blood T cells in healthy people across ages. TCRdb itself ran the 5' RACE reads through MiXCR, one entry per CDR3 protein. The table has around 500,000 distinct CDR3 sequences, 45% to 55% seen once. Material for sequencing was blood. The receptors here all came from an elderly man in good health. CDR3s include the opening cysteine and the closing phenylalanine or tryptophan. The D gene is left open where the match is weak. Only some rows state a clone size, as once, few, many or a class for expanded clones.

TRBJ2-5	-	TRBV20-1	many	CSARLYGETQYF	TGCAGTGCTAGACTCTACGGGGAGACCCAGTACTTC
TRBJ2-4	-	TRBV6-6	-	CASAPGITNIQYF	TGTGCCAGCGCCCCGGGAATAACCAACATTCAGTATTTC
TRBJ2-7	-	TRBV18	-	CASSPQGPTGEQYF	TGTGCCAGCTCACCACAGGGGCCTACGGGGGAGCAGTACTTC
TRBJ1-2	-	TRBV6-2/TRBV6-3	few	CASSRDTTLYGYTF	TGTGCCAGCAGTCGGGACACCACCCTCTATGGCTACACCTTC
TRBJ2-3	TRBD1	TRBV5-1	few	CASSTVGTGSTDTQYF	TGCGCCAGCAGCACCGTCGGGACAGGGAGCACAGATACGCAGTATTTT
TRBJ2-5	TRBD2	TRBV4-2	-	CASSQSGASGGQETQYF	TGTGCCAGCAGCCAGTCCGGTGCTAGCGGGGGTCAAGAGACCCAGTACTTC
TRBJ1-4	-	TRBV20-1	-	CSAFQTGNEKLFF	TGCAGTGCTTTTCAGACGGGAAATGAAAAACTGTTTTTT
TRBJ2-1	TRBD1	TRBV28	-	CASRRGQAPYNEQFF	TGTGCCAGCAGACGGGGACAGGCCCCCTACAATGAGCAGTTCTTC
TRBJ2-7	-	TRBV5-1	few	CASSQAGNYNYEQYF	TGCGCCAGCAGCCAGGCAGGGAATTACAACTACGAGCAGTACTTC
TRBJ1-2	-	TRBV7-2	-	CASEPQASLHYGYTF	TGTGCCAGCGAACCCCAGGCAAGCTTACACTATGGCTACACCTTC
TRBJ1-2	-	TRBV4-3	-	CASSQEGKGNGYTF	TGCGCCAGCAGCCAAGAAGGAAAGGGAAATGGCTACACCTTC
TRBJ2-1	TRBD2	TRBV6-2/TRBV6-3	-	CASSRKRESSYNEQFF	TGTGCCAGCAGTAGGAAGCGGGAGAGCTCCTACAATGAGCAGTTCTTC
TRBJ1-2	TRBD1	TRBV7-2	few	CASSLPQGDYGYTF	TGTGCCAGCAGCTTACCACAGGGGGACTATGGCTACACCTTC
TRBJ2-3	-	TRBV10-3	-	CAISSGLSTDTQYF	TGTGCCATCAGTTCCGGGTTAAGCACAGATACGCAGTATTTT
TRBJ1-1	-	TRBV7-2	few	CASSLERQNTEAFF	TGTGCCAGCAGCTTAGAGCGCCAGAACACTGAAGCTTTCTTT
TRBJ2-7	TRBD1	TRBV6-5	many	CAATTGGPIYEQYF	TGTGCCGCCACGACAGGGGGCCCGATCTACGAGCAGTACTTC
TRBJ1-1	TRBD1	TRBV7-9	few	CASSLGTANSEAFF	TGTGCCAGCAGCCTCGGGACAGCCAATAGTGAAGCTTTCTTT
TRBJ2-1	-	TRBV7-9	many	CASSVSRDKQFF	TGTGCCAGCAGCGTGTCCCGGGACAAACAGTTCTTC
TRBJ2-5	-	TRBV14	few	CASSQVTGPETQYF	TGTGCCAGCAGCCAGGTGACAGGACCGGAGACCCAGTACTTC
TRBJ2-5	-	TRBV20-1	few	CSAKTGAWETQYF	TGCAGTGCTAAAACAGGAGCTTGGGAGACCCAGTACTTC
TRBJ2-1	TRBD1	TRBV4-1	-	CASSPTGVHEQFF	TGCGCCAGCAGCCCCACAGGGGTACATGAGCAGTTCTTC
TRBJ2-5	-	TRBV6-2/TRBV6-3	-	CASRSSGVETQYF	TGTGCCAGCAGGTCGTCGGGAGTGGAGACCCAGTACTTC
TRBJ2-7	-	TRBV20-1	few	CSARGLEGLWYEQYF	TGCAGTGCTAGAGGCCTTGAGGGGCTTTGGTACGAGCAGTACTTC
TRBJ2-7	TRBD1	TRBV27	once	CASSLYRGQNEQYF	TGTGCCAGCAGTTTATACAGGGGGCAAAACGAGCAGTACTTC
TRBJ1-1	-	TRBV7-2	few	CASSLVRLNTEAFF	TGTGCCAGCAGCTTAGTTCGGCTGAACACTGAAGCTTTCTTT
TRBJ2-1	TRBD2	TRBV5-1	-	CASSLELASGGDEQFF	TGCGCCAGCAGCTTGGAGTTGGCTAGCGGGGGAGATGAGCAGTTCTTC
TRBJ2-7	-	TRBV20-1	few	CSARDPGRSYEQYF	TGCAGTGCTAGAGATCCCGGACGGAGCTACGAGCAGTACTTC
TRBJ1-2	-	TRBV5-1	-	CASSLVASGDYGYTF	TGCGCCAGCAGCTTGGTGGCCTCCGGGGACTATGGCTACACCTTC
TRBJ2-5	-	TRBV4-2	few	CASSQSPTETQYF	TGTGCCAGCAGCCAAAGTCCTACAGAAACCCAGTACTTC
TRBJ2-5	-	TRBV11-2	-	CASSLVVGGGEQYF	TGTGCCAGCAGCTTAGTTGTGGGTGGCGGTGAGCAGTACTTC
TRBJ2-3	TRBD1	TRBV7-2	-	CASSPAGTGAVTQYF	TGTGCCAGCAGCCCCGCCGGGACAGGGGCGGTTACGCAGTATTTT
TRBJ1-2	-	TRBV3-1	once	CASSQQAGANYGYTF	TGTGCCAGCAGCCAACAAGCGGGGGCCAACTATGGCTACACCTTC
TRBJ2-5	TRBD2	TRBV4-1	-	CASSPITSAETQYF	TGCGCCAGCAGCCCGATAACTAGCGCGGAGACCCAGTACTTC
TRBJ1-5	-	TRBV20-1	few	CSVRVGDQPQHF	TGCAGTGTTCGAGTGGGGGATCAGCCCCAGCATTTT
TRBJ2-1	TRBD2	TRBV4-1	-	CASSQDFSGSSRNEQFF	TGCGCCAGCAGCCAAGACTTTAGCGGGAGTAGTCGGAACGAGCAGTTCTTC
TRBJ2-3	-	TRBV7-2	few	CASSQRGRADTQYF	TGTGCCAGCAGCCAAAGAGGACGGGCGGATACGCAGTATTTT
TRBJ2-1	TRBD2	TRBV6-5	-	CASSRDYSYEQFF	TGTGCCAGCAGTCGGGACTACTCCTACGAGCAGTTCTTC
TRBJ2-1	-	TRBV7-3	few	CASSPGAGYNEQFF	TGTGCCAGCAGCCCCGGGGCGGGTTACAATGAGCAGTTCTTC
TRBJ1-2	TRBD1	TRBV4-2	once	CASSQDPAGGSGYTF	TGTGCCAGCAGCCAAGATCCCGCAGGGGGATCTGGCTACACCTTC
TRBJ1-2	TRBD1	TRBV20-1	few	CSARGAGGGYTF	TGCAGTGCTAGAGGGGCAGGGGGAGGCTACACCTTC
TRBJ2-3	-	TRBV25-1	once	CASSAAGVVTETQYF	TGTGCCAGCAGTGCGGCAGGGGTTGTCACAGAGACGCAGTATTTT